The clone carrying this TCR beta chain is large in the sample. TCRdb called clones again from the PCR reads with MiXCR. The sample has fewer than 2,500 clones; roughly 11% are singletons. The record originates from a study of metastatic and nonmetastatic thyroid tumors. Each patient came to thyroid surgery without any prior treatment (of any kind). V lost 4 bases to trimming and J lost 2 bases; unmatched junction nucleotides: 8. Germline V gene sequence: CDR1 MNHEY, CDR2 SMNVEV (reference sequence). This CDR3 is 16 amino acids long. The chain recombines TRBV27 with TRBJ2-7; 10 nucleotides align to TRBD1. Sequencing input: tumor tissue. The sequence was obtained from a female donor with papillary thyroid cancer or a benign thyroid nodule (not recorded which). Some clones in this sample may be carry-over from other donors' samples. In DNA form, the CDR3 reads TGTGCCAGCAGTTCTGCGGGACAGGGGATTCCCTACGAGCAGTACTTC. It translates to CASSSAGQGIPYEQYF.